Listed below are T cell receptor beta chains from one sample, sequenced in a study of T cell repertoires and HLA-DP antigens. Their target antigens are unknown. The data were produced by immunoSEQ multiplex PCR, yet TCRdb's version contains in-frame clones alone and is incomplete. This sample has 90,000 to 130,000 clones, with about 92% found just once. Sequencing was carried out using CD4+ T cells from PBMCs. Source of these receptors: a woman younger than 35 in good health and CMV-seronegative. CDR3s include the opening cysteine and the closing phenylalanine or tryptophan. Each record gives: D gene, J gene, clone size, CDR3 length, V gene, CDR3 protein, CDR3 DNA. The D gene is left open where the match is weak. Clone size appears in some rows only: once, few, many, or a class for an expanded clone.

TRBD1 | TRBJ1-6 | once | 16 | TRBV9 | CASSESTGAKNSPLHF | TGTGCCAGCAGCGAATCAACAGGGGCCAAAAATTCACCCCTCCACTTT
TRBD1 | TRBJ1-1 | - | 15 | TRBV12-5 | CASGPPRGMNTEAFF | TGTGCTAGTGGTCCGCCCAGGGGGATGAACACTGAAGCTTTCTTT
TRBD2 | TRBJ2-3 | - | 15 | TRBV7-2 | CASSFSRGVTDTQYF | TGTGCCAGCAGCTTCTCGCGGGGGGTAACAGATACGCAGTATTTT
TRBD1 | TRBJ1-1 | once | 15 | TRBV5-1 | CASSRDRAPNTEAFF | TGCGCCAGCAGCAGGGACAGGGCCCCGAACACTGAAGCTTTCTTT
- | TRBJ2-6 | - | 19 | TRBV7-9 | CASSLIRAVMTSGANVLTF | TGTGCCAGCAGCTTAATCAGGGCAGTGATGACCTCTGGGGCCAACGTCCTGACTTTC
- | TRBJ1-3 | - | 13 | TRBV7-8 | CASSPGVGNTIYF | TGTGCCAGCAGCCCCGGGGTCGGAAACACCATATATTTT
- | TRBJ2-1 | - | 13 | TRBV11-3 | CASSPGGYNEQFF | TGTGCCAGCAGCCCAGGGGGGTACAATGAGCAGTTCTTC
TRBD2 | TRBJ2-2 | - | 14 | TRBV19 | CASSMRESHGELFF | TGTGCCAGTAGTATGCGGGAGTCACACGGGGAGCTGTTTTTT
- | TRBJ1-3 | - | 14 | TRBV7-8 | CASKARKPGNTIYF | TGTGCCAGCAAAGCACGAAAACCTGGAAACACCATATATTTT
TRBD2 | TRBJ2-5 | - | 15 | TRBV5-1 | CASSLPSGGRETQYF | TGCGCCAGCAGCTTGCCCAGCGGGGGAAGGGAGACCCAGTACTTC
- | TRBJ1-2 | - | 15 | TRBV28 | CASSPPRALNYGYTF | TGTGCCAGCAGCCCACCTCGGGCCCTAAACTATGGCTACACCTTC
- | TRBJ2-5 | - | 15 | TRBV5-5 | CASSLPGPSQETQYF | TGTGCCAGCAGCCTCCCCGGCCCGAGCCAAGAGACCCAGTACTTC
TRBD2 | TRBJ2-1 | - | 15 | TRBV6-5 | CASSTTSGNYNEQFF | TGTGCCAGCAGTACGACTAGCGGGAACTACAATGAGCAGTTCTTC